Below are 18 T cell receptor beta chains sequenced from a single sample in a study of T cell responses to AZD1222 COVID-19 vaccine. Generated by immunoSEQ multiplex PCR, the TCRdb table keeps only in-frame clones and is missing some. The sample contains around 130,000 clones, roughly 92% of which appear only once. The input for sequencing was peripheral blood, taken 28 days after the second AZD1222 dose. Receptors originate from an adult who received the AZD1222 COVID-19 vaccine.

V gene TRBV4-3 combines with J gene TRBJ1-3, with 8 positions matching TRBD1. Germline V gives CDR1 LGHNA, CDR2 YSLEER. CDR3 length equals 15 residues. V was pared by 4 bases and J by 2 bases, with 4 bases of the junction left unmatched. CDR3 residues: CASSPTGAAGNTIYF. CDR3 sequence (DNA): TGCGCCAGCAGCCCGACAGGGGCGGCTGGAAACACCATATATTTT.

V and J are TRBV28 and TRBJ2-3; TRBD2 agrees at 11 bases. This CDR3 is built from 16 residues. J gave up 5 bases and V 8 bases, and 12 bases lay outside the gene matches. Germline V lookup: CDR1 MDHEN, CDR2 SYDVKM. CDR3 loop: CASGELAGVSKDTQYF. DNA for the CDR3: TGTGCCAGCGGAGAACTAGCGGGAGTGTCCAAAGATACGCAGTATTTT.

The chain carries TRBV9 and TRBJ1-6; no definite D call. V was trimmed by 9 bases and J by 5 bases, leaving 18 bases between them. Germline V gene sequence: CDR1 SGDLS, CDR2 YYNGEE. The CDR3 is 15 amino acids. The CDR3 nucleotides are TGTGCCAACTACAGCATAGGGATTCATAATTCACCCCTCCACTTT. As protein: CANYSIGIHNSPLHF. Complete variable domain (other parts from reference TRBV9 and TRBJ1-6): DSGVTQTPKHLITATGQRVTLRCSPRSGDLSVYWYQQSLDQGLQFLIQYYNGEERAKGNILERFSAQQFPDLHSELNLSSLELGDSALYFCANYSIGIHNSPLHFGNGTRLTVT.

This clone has a single count. This sequence joins TRBV9 and TRBJ1-4, with 7 positions matching TRBD1. The germline gives CDR1 SGDLS, CDR2 YYNGEE. Trimming cost V 0 bases and J 5 bases; bases outside gene matches: 4. The CDR3 length is 15 residues. CDR3 loop: CASSVAGTANEKLFF. The CDR3 DNA reads TGTGCCAGCAGCGTAGCTGGGACAGCAAATGAAAAACTGTTTTTT.

The table lists this clone with a count of one. This sequence joins TRBV11-2 and TRBJ2-1; D gene unclear. The V gene lost 5 bases and the J gene lost 0 bases, with 14 bases spanning the gap. The CDR3 sequence is 16 residues long. The germline CDR1 and CDR2 sequences are SGHAT and FQNNGV. The CDR3 DNA follows: TGTGCCAGCAGCCTCGGAAAAGTTAGCTCCTACAATGAGCAGTTCTTC. Translating gives CASSLGKVSSYNEQFF.

V gene TRBV28 combines with J gene TRBJ1-4, with no clear D. There are 14 residues in the CDR3. The germline CDR1 and CDR2 sequences are MDHEN and SYDVKM. The germline V and J ends were trimmed by 3 bases and 4 bases, with 9 bases remaining between them. The CDR3 DNA reads as TGTGCCAGCAGTTTGGCCAGCCTTAATGAAAAACTGTTTTTT. Translating it yields CASSLASLNEKLFF. Combining the CDR3 with reference TRBV28 and TRBJ1-4 gives the whole variable domain DVKVTQSSRYLVKRTGEKVFLECVQDMDHENMFWYRQDPGLGLRLIYFSYDVKMKEKGDIPEGYSVSREKKERFSLILESASTNQTSMYLCASSLASLNEKLFFGSGTQLSVL.

V gene TRBV29-1 combines with J gene TRBJ2-7, with TRBD2 matching over 10 bases. CDR3 length equals 14 residues. The junction had 10 bases not matched to a gene; V was cut back by 8 bases and J by 3 bases. Germline V CDR1 and CDR2: SQVTM, ANQGSEA. The DNA of the CDR3 is TGCAGCCCAGCCCTAGCGGGAGAGGACTACGAGCAGTACTTC. Its translation: CSPALAGEDYEQYF.

The CDR3 DNA sequence: TGTGCCAGTAGTTCCCCGGGACTAGCGTCGGCCGGGGAGCTGTTTTTT. It specifies CASSSPGLASAGELFF. The V and J genes are TRBV19 and TRBJ2-2, with 10 bases lining up with TRBD2. The CDR3 has 16 amino acids. In germline, CDR1 is LNHDA, CDR2 SQIVND (reference sequence). Trimming at V came to 5 bases and at J to 6 bases, leaving 9 bases not matched to a gene. The full variable domain, completed using reference TRBV19 and TRBJ2-2, is DGGITQSPKYLFRKEGQNVTLSCEQNLNHDAMYWYRQDPGQGLRLIYYSQIVNDFQKGDIAEGYSVSREKKESFPLTVTSAQKNPTAFYLCASSSPGLASAGELFFGEGSRLTVL.

This chain joins TRBV4-3 and TRBJ1-5; D gene ambiguous. From germline, CDR1 is LGHNA and CDR2 YSLEER. This CDR3 is 17 amino acids long. The ends were cut back, 0 bases at V and 4 bases at J, with 16 bases in the middle. DNA for the CDR3: TGCGCCAGCAGCCAAGATTATTCGGGGTCCCGGAATCAGCCCCAGCATTTT. Translating gives CASSQDYSGSRNQPQHF.

This chain uses TRBV15 with TRBJ1-2; no clear D gene. CDR1 and CDR2 from the germline V gene are LNHNV and YYDKDF (reference sequence). With 0 bases removed from V and 7 bases from J, the gap between germline ends came to 9 bases. This CDR3 has 13 residues. This CDR3 reads CATSRERVTGYTF. DNA of the CDR3: TGTGCCACCAGCAGAGAGAGGGTTACTGGCTACACCTTC. Complete variable domain (other parts from reference TRBV15 and TRBJ1-2): DAMVIQNPRYQVTQFGKPVTLSCSQTLNHNVMYWYQQKSSQAPKLLFHYYDKDFNNEADTPDNFQSRRPNTSFCFLDIRSPGLGDTAMYLCATSRERVTGYTFGSGTRLTVV.

The genes are TRBV6-5 and TRBJ1-1; 11 bases map to TRBD1. The CDR3 sequence is 14 residues long. Looked up from germline, CDR1 is MNHEY and CDR2 is SVGAGI. The trim removed 6 bases at V and 3 bases at J, leaving 3 bases unmatched. CDR3 in DNA: TGTGCCAGCAGCGGACAGGGGGCGTACACTGAAGCTTTCTTT. This encodes CASSGQGAYTEAFF.

The J gene is TRBJ1-2, the V gene TRBV20-1; D is unclear. The CDR3 is 9 amino acids. Trimming removed 8 bases from V and 4 bases from J, with 5 bases in between. The germline V gene has CDR1 DFQATT and CDR2 SNEGSKA (reference sequence). The CDR3 DNA reads as TGCAGTACCGGCTATGGCTACACCTTC. Protein sequence: CSTGYGYTF.

CDR3 amino acids: CASSPPGQGHQPQHF. The CDR3 region has the DNA TGTGCCAGCTCACCACCTGGACAGGGACATCAGCCCCAGCATTTT. This chain connects TRBV18 to TRBJ1-5; 8 nucleotides agree with TRBD1. From germline, CDR1 is KGHSH and CDR2 LQKENI. The V segment lost 0 bases and the J segment 5 bases; nucleotides outside the gene matches: 3. This CDR3 spans 15 amino acids.

This chain joins TRBV11-3 and TRBJ2-1, with D perhaps TRBD2 (6 bases). Germline V lookup: CDR1 SGHNT, CDR2 YENEEA. This CDR3 spans 13 amino acids. The V and J ends lost 5 bases and 4 bases respectively, with 9 bases between them. CDR3 residues: CASSTGGYNEQFF. As DNA, the CDR3 is TGTGCCAGCAGCACCGGAGGGTACAATGAGCAGTTCTTC.

J is TRBJ2-7 and V is TRBV3-1 (or the pseudogene TRBV3-2), with TRBD1 matching over 7 bases. The CDR3 sequence is 14 residues long. Trimming took 10 bases from V and 3 from J; bases not matched to a gene: 12. From germline, CDR1 is LGHDT and CDR2 YNNKEL (reference sequence). CDR3 nucleotide sequence: TGTGCCAACCCGATCAGGGGGAGTAGCTACGAGCAGTACTTC. Its translation: CANPIRGSSYEQYF.

The gene calls are TRBV2 and TRBJ2-5, with D possibly matching TRBD2 (7 bases). This CDR3 region has 17 residues. Trimming cost V 3 bases and J 5 bases, with 22 bases left between them. CDR1 is SNHLY, CDR2 FYNNEI, per germline. The CDR3 spells CASSDGGRGPTRETQYF. The DNA for the CDR3 is TGTGCCAGCAGTGACGGCGGGCGGGGGCCAACCAGGGAGACCCAGTACTTC.

As for this clone: Additional DNA sequences in this sample encode the identical CDR3. The V gene is TRBV24-1, the J gene TRBJ2-1, with TRBD2 matching over 7 bases. The CDR3 runs to 15 residues. Per the germline V gene, CDR1 is KGHDR and CDR2 is SFDVKD. Trimming took 4 bases from V and 1 from J; bases not matched to a gene: 3. The CDR3 here is CATSDPSGSYNEQFF. The CDR3 coding sequence is TGTGCCACCAGTGACCCTAGCGGATCCTACAATGAGCAGTTCTTC.

This clone was picked up one time. The chain uses TRBV9 and TRBJ2-3, with TRBD2 matching 9 bases. The CDR3 contains 15 residues. Germline V gives CDR1 SGDLS, CDR2 YYNGEE. V gave up 0 bases and J gave up 6 bases; unmatched junction bases: 5. The DNA of the CDR3 is TGTGCCAGCAGCGTAGTTGCGGGGGGGCGGGATACGCAGTATTTT. Translation: CASSVVAGGRDTQYF.